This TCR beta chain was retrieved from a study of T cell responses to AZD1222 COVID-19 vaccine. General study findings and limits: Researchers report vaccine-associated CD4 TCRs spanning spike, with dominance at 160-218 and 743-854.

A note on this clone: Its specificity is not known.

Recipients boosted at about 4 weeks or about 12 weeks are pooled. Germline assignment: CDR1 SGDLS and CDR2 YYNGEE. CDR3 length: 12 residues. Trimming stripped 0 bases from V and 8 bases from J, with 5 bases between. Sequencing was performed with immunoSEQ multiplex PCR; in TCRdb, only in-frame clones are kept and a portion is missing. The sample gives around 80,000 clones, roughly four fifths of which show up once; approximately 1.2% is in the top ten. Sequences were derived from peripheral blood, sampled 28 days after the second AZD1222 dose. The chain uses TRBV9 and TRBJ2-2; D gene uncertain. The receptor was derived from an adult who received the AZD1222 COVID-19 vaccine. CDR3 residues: CASSVDEGELFF. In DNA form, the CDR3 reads TGTGCCAGCAGCGTAGACGAGGGGGAGCTGTTTTTT.